What follows is one T cell receptor (beta chain) and its context. The antigen remains undetermined. Individuals with alopecia areata gave both lesional scalp punch biopsies and peripheral blood for collection. Reverse transcription of extracted RNA yielded cDNA, which provided the sequencing template. Measured with immunoSEQ multiplex PCR; TCRdb has only the in-frame clones, and not every one. The sample comprises 120,000 to 150,000 clones, around 47% of which are singletons, and roughly 7.5% rests with the top ten. The data belong to a study of CD8+ T cells in alopecia areata. About the study: Tofacitinib administration persisted for 6 to 18 months, succeeded by 6 months off drug.

Study results and limitations: Sequences from scalp samples also cover resident alphabeta T cells of normal skin.

Material for sequencing was CD4+ T cells sorted from blood. This clonotype was obtained from a human donor with alopecia areata.

The CDR3 nucleotides are TGTGCCAGCTCACCAAGGCCCGACGGCGGGGAGCTGTTTTTT. This translates into CASSPRPDGGELFF. V gene TRBV18 combines with J gene TRBJ2-2; unclear D gene. CDR3 size: 14 residues. Germline loops: CDR1 KGHSH, CDR2 LQKENI. The V end was cut by 2 bases, the J end by 7 bases, with 11 bases between.